This T cell receptor beta chain was found in a study of T cells expressing NK-cell markers. Overall study results and limits: The CD3+CD56-NKG2C+ fraction of a handful of donors was also led by these clonotypes. Expanded NKG2C+ T cell clones were not confirmed as HCMV-specific.

The authors made TCR beta cDNA libraries by 5'RACE template switching. This switching added a universal primer site and UMIs. With the 5' RACE reads reprocessed, TCRdb shows one record per CDR3 protein and no DNA. This table holds a few hundred thousand distinct CDR3 sequences. Germline V gene data show CDR1 as LNHNV and CDR2 as YYDKDF (reference sequence). This CDR3 has 14 residues. Concerning this clonotype itself: No antigen is known for it.

Sequencing input: blood T cells: a sorted CD56 or NKG2C T cell subset, CD4+ or CD8+ T cells, or bulk PBMC T cells (not recorded which). The receptor was derived from a man younger than 30 in good health. The chain has TRBV15 and TRBJ1-1; TCRdb proposes TRBD1, but this gene call is untestable without DNA. The CDR3 sequence is CATSSRGGFTEAFF.